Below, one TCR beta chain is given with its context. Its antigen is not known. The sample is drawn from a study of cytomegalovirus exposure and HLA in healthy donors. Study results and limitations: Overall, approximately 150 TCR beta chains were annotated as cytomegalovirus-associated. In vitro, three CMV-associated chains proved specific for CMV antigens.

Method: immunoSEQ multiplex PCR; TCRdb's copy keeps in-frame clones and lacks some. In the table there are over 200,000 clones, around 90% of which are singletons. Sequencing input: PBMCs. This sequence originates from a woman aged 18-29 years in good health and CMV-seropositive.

The CDR3, as DNA: TGCGCCAGCAGCCAAGATCGGGGGTGGGCTGGCTACACCTTC. This translates into CASSQDRGWAGYTF. The gene calls are TRBV4-1 and TRBJ1-2, with D perhaps matching TRBD1 (5 bases). V was clipped by 0 bases and J by 7 bases, with 12 bases between them. The CDR3 totals 14 residues. CDR1 is MGHRA, CDR2 YSYEKL, per germline.